This is a list of T cell receptor beta chains from one sample in a study of T cells in Graves' hyperthyroidism and ophthalmopathy. Using its own MiXCR run on the multiplex PCR reads, TCRdb lists one record per CDR3 protein. The sample holds a few hundred thousand distinct CDR3 sequences, about a fifth seen once. The sample was blood. The receptors shown here come from a woman aged 18-29 years with Graves' hyperthyroidism. The CDR3 runs from the conserved cysteine through the conserved F or W.

TRBV5-1 | CASSLEAGMNTEAFF
TRBV4-1 | CASSPFYGDGYTF
TRBV12-3/TRBV12-4 | CASRPRDLETQYF
TRBV24-1 | CATSDNSRTGGTGELFF
TRBV15 | CATSRDRISNQPQHF
TRBV19 | CASSAPGTMNTEAFF
TRBV28 | CASTPRPWTSGRYEQYF
TRBV28 | CASSLFEAGILHGGEQYF
TRBV5-5 | CASSPVTLNTEAFF
TRBV20-1 | CSAGDPRETQYF
TRBV12-3/TRBV12-4 | CASSSLRGSQETQYF
TRBV30 | CAWSPGPYGYTF
TRBV20-1 | CSATGWGAAETQYF
TRBV19 | CASSRAGTDYGYTF
TRBV6-1 | CATRTGPSPLHF
TRBV6-1 | CASTQSQEAGELFF
TRBV4-2 | CASSSREMNTEAFF
TRBV7-8 | CASSFSATGGTEAFF
TRBV28 | CASSFLRTGGYTF
TRBV6-1 | CHRDGESGYTF
TRBV10-2 | CASSGVGAGDLFF
TRBV3-1 | CASSPRGRDREYEQYF
TRBV13 | CASSSSTIPGDYEQYF
TRBV14 | CASSQRFAFF
TRBV20-1 | CSASGSMLGRNTEAFF
TRBV9 | CASSPTTGNTETQYF
TRBV20-1 | CSAPRHSGNTIYF
TRBV5-8 | CASSLKGRIYGYTF
TRBV6-5 | CASSYRQGDSSYEQYF
TRBV6-5 | CASSYSQGTDSPLHF
TRBV12-3/TRBV12-4 | CASSHGLAGVRSAKNIQYF
TRBV28 | CASSFRTGGVGYYEQYF
TRBV10-3 | CAISDGLSSYEQYF
TRBV20-1 | CSARDRWGASTEAFF
TRBV6-1 | CASGAYSNQPQHF
TRBV14 | CASSLMKNTEAFF
TRBV5-1 | CASSLDGHEQYF
TRBV29-1 | CSVDDREAVYGYTF
TRBV6-2/TRBV6-3 | CASSFSPAGATDTQYF
TRBV20-1 | CSAHRTSKGYEQYF
TRBV12-3/TRBV12-4 | CASSFKRGPTEAFF
TRBV6-5 | CASSYSNQGLAHEQYF
TRBV11-2 | CASSGRGDNNSPLHF
TRBV7-2 | CASSLTGGRETQYF
TRBV24-1 | CATSDKNYGYTF